Listed here are 19 T cell receptor beta chains from one sample, sequenced in a study of CD8 T cells in Susac syndrome. Reverse transcription of roughly 0.5 to 1 ug RNA was performed with random hexamers. TCRdb reprocessed the immunoSEQ multiplex PCR reads via MiXCR and lists one record per CDR3 protein. The table includes about 120,000 distinct CDR3 sequences, 85% to 95% detected once. The sequenced sample consisted of CD4+ T cells from PBMCs. The receptor source for this set is a human donor with multiple sclerosis.

The gene calls are TRBV20-1 and TRBJ1-4, with TRBD1 identical over 10 bases. The germline gives CDR1 DFQATT, CDR2 SNEGSKA (reference sequence). V shed 7 bases and J 3 bases; nucleotides not matched to a gene: 2. This CDR3 region has 13 residues. CDR3 region: CSGGTGANEKLFF. CDR3 in DNA: TGCAGTGGGGGGACAGGGGCTAATGAAAAACTGTTTTTT.

The genes are TRBV28 and TRBJ2-3; D remains unclear. V was clipped by 2 bases and J by 6 bases, with 12 bases between them. Germline V gene data show CDR1 as MDHEN and CDR2 as SYDVKM. CDR3 length: 14 amino acids. Here the CDR3 reads CASSLPDLSDTQYF. CDR3 coding DNA: TGTGCCAGCAGTTTACCTGACCTTAGCGATACGCAGTATTTT.

The CDR3 is CASSPSATGAFF. The CDR3 bases are TGTGCCAGCTCACCATCAGCCACCGGAGCTTTCTTT. The chain recombines TRBV18 with TRBJ1-1; D unresolved. Germline loops: CDR1 KGHSH, CDR2 LQKENI. The CDR3 runs 12 residues. The V gene lost 2 bases and the J gene lost 10 bases, with 11 bases spanning the gap.

V is TRBV20-1 and J is TRBJ2-3; D is ambiguous. The CDR3 covers 12 residues. Germline CDR1 reads DFQATT; CDR2 reads SNEGSKA (reference sequence). Trimming shortened V by 3 bases and J by 2 bases, and 6 bases separated the two germline ends. As DNA, the CDR3 is TGCAGTGCTAGGCCTCCCACAGATACGCAGTATTTT. Its protein is CSARPPTDTQYF.

The rearrangement links TRBV6-2 or TRBV6-3 to TRBJ1-2; 8 bases map to TRBD1. Per germline, CDR1 MNHEY and CDR2 SVGEGT. The length of the CDR3 is 15 residues. V lost 5 bases and J lost 2; bases outside the gene matches: 7. The CDR3 DNA is TGTGCCAGCAGTCCGAGGACAGGGCAAAACTATGGCTACACCTTC. This codes for CASSPRTGQNYGYTF.

The V call is TRBV2, the J call TRBJ2-7; D unclear. The CDR3 is made up of 12 amino acids. Trimming stripped 1 base from V and 3 bases from J, with 4 bases between. Germline V lookup: CDR1 SNHLY, CDR2 FYNNEI. The CDR3 DNA reads TGTGCCAGCAGTGAAGGGGGCTACGAGCAGTACTTC. It codes for CASSEGGYEQYF.

This clonotype was detected once. One end of the junction is discordant with germline, which a read error may explain. The V and J genes are TRBV30 and TRBJ1-1, with 7 bases matching TRBD1. This CDR3 is built from 12 residues. Germline V gives CDR1 GTSNPN, CDR2 SVGIG (reference sequence). The CDR3: CAWSPRQGETFF. The DNA of the CDR3 is TGTGCCTGGAGTCCAAGACAGGGTGAAACTTTCTTT.

The chain employs TRBV25-1 and TRBJ2-5; perhaps D is TRBD1 or TRBD2 (6 bases each). The V gene lost 6 bases and the J gene lost 4 bases, with 12 bases spanning the gap. CDR3 length equals 13 residues. Germline lookup yields CDR1 MGHDK and CDR2 SYGVNS. In DNA, the CDR3 is TGTGCCAGCAGGGGGGGCGTCACAGAGACCCAGTACTTC. Its translation is CASRGGVTETQYF.

The chain employs TRBV4-1 and TRBJ1-6, with a weak D call TRBD1 (5 bases). Trimming left V 4 bases short and J 7 bases short, with 14 bases between. The CDR3 covers 15 residues. From germline, CDR1 is MGHRA and CDR2 YSYEKL. DNA for the CDR3: TGCGCCAGCAGCCCTCAAACCGGGGCCAATTCACCCCTCCACTTT. Translating gives CASSPQTGANSPLHF.

This clonotype came up a few times. This chain joins TRBV5-1 and TRBJ1-4, with D perhaps TRBD1 (5 bases). CDR3 size: 16 residues. Germline V CDR1 and CDR2: SGHRS, YFSETQ. Trimming pared 2 bases from V and 1 base from J, leaving 12 bases between. The CDR3 nucleotides are TGCGCCAGCAGCTTCGGGGGAGGAGTAACTAATGAAAAACTGTTTTTT. The encoded protein is CASSFGGGVTNEKLFF. Combining the CDR3 with reference TRBV5-1 and TRBJ1-4 gives the whole variable domain KAGVTQTPRYLIKTRGQQVTLSCSPISGHRSVSWYQQTPGQGLQFLFEYFSETQRNKGNFPGRFSGRQFSNSRSEMNVSTLELGDSALYLCASSFGGGVTNEKLFFGSGTQLSVL.

The chain carries TRBV19 and TRBJ2-5, with D unclear. CDR3 length: 14 amino acids. V lost 1 base and J 5 bases, leaving 11 bases between the germline ends. The germline V gene has CDR1 LNHDA and CDR2 SQIVND (reference sequence). The CDR3 here is CASSIVGEGETQYF. Written as DNA, the CDR3 is TGTGCCAGTAGTATAGTTGGCGAAGGGGAGACCCAGTACTTC.

This chain connects TRBV24-1 to TRBJ1-5, with TRBD1 as a possible D gene (5 bases). CDR1 and CDR2 from the germline V gene are KGHDR and SFDVKD. The CDR3 spans 14 residues. DNA of the CDR3: TGTGCGACCCAGGCAGGGCAACGCAATCAGCCCCAGCATTTT. Its protein is CATQAGQRNQPQHF.

The rearrangement uses TRBV6-2 or TRBV6-3 and TRBJ2-1; a weak D match, TRBD2 (6 bases). Trimming took 0 bases from V and 8 from J, leaving 14 bases between them. This CDR3 comprises 15 residues. The V gene's germline CDR1 is MNHEY and CDR2 SVGEGT. The CDR3 is CASSYSTGDLHEQFF. Written as DNA, the CDR3 is TGTGCCAGCAGTTACTCAACGGGGGATTTGCATGAGCAGTTCTTC.

This sequence joins TRBV7-9 and TRBJ2-1; the match to TRBD2 covers 8 bases. Germline V lookup: CDR1 SEHNR, CDR2 FQNEAQ (reference sequence). The CDR3 is 14 residues long. Trimming removed 1 base from V and 7 bases from J; junction bases left unmatched: 3. The CDR3: CASSLGTSPNEQFF. CDR3 sequence (DNA): TGTGCCAGCAGCTTAGGGACTAGCCCGAATGAGCAGTTCTTC.

This chain's CDR3 is CAWSVPAELNIQYF. The CDR3 nucleotides read TGTGCCTGGAGTGTACCAGCAGAACTAAACATTCAGTACTTC. The chain has TRBV30 and TRBJ2-4; D gene unclear. Germline CDR1 GTSNPN, CDR2 SVGIG (reference sequence). The CDR3 is 14 residues long. V lost 0 bases, J lost 6 bases, and 12 bases lay in between.

The chain couples TRBV25-1 to TRBJ2-7; 7 bases are shared with TRBD1. Per the germline V gene, CDR1 is MGHDK and CDR2 is SYGVNS. The junction had 7 bases not matched to a gene; V was cut back by 5 bases and J by 3 bases. The CDR3 has 14 amino acids. The CDR3 DNA follows: TGTGCCAGCAGTAGGCCGGGACAGAGCTACGAGCAGTACTTC. This gives the protein CASSRPGQSYEQYF.

The chain combines TRBV23-1 with TRBJ2-7; TRBD1 aligns across 7 bases. TRBV23-1 is assigned to the ORF class and has an uncertain function. The CDR3 covers 17 residues. The trim removed 0 bases at V and 4 bases at J, leaving 12 bases unmatched. The CDR3 protein is CASSQSVSRDRYYEQYF. The CDR3 region has the DNA TGCGCCAGCAGTCAATCGGTTTCCCGGGACAGATATTACGAGCAGTACTTC.

Only a few counts were recorded for this clonotype. The J gene is TRBJ1-3, the V gene TRBV6-1; D not certain. Germline CDR1 is MNHNS and CDR2 is SASEGT. This CDR3 has 12 amino acids. The V end lost 6 bases, the J end lost 0 bases, and 3 bases lay between the germline ends. CDR3 residues: CASRASGNTIYF. Written as DNA, the CDR3 is TGTGCCAGCAGGGCCTCTGGAAACACCATATATTTT.

This chain joins TRBV20-1 and TRBJ1-1; no firm D call. V was cut by 2 bases and J by 5 bases, with 6 bases left in between. CDR1 DFQATT and CDR2 SNEGSKA come from the germline V gene (reference sequence). This CDR3 is 11 amino acids long. CDR3 sequence reads: CSARPGTEAFF. In DNA form, the CDR3 reads TGCAGTGCTAGACCGGGAACTGAAGCTTTCTTT.